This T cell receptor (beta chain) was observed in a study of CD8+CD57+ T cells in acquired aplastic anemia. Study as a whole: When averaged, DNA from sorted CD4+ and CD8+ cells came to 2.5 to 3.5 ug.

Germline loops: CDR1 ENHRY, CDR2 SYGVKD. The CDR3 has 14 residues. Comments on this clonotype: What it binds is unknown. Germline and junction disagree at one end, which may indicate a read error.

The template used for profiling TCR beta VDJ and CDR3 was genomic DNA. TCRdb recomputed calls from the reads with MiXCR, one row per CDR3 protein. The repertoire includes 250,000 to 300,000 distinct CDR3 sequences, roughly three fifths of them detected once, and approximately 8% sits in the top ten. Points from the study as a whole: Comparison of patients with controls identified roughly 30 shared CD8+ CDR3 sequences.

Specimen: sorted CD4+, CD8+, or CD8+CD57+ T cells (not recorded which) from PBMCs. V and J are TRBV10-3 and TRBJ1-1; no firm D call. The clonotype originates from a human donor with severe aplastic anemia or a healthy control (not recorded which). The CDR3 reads CAISGRVPNTEVFF. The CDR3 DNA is TGTGCCATCAGTGGACGCGTACCAAACACTGAAGTTTTCTTT.